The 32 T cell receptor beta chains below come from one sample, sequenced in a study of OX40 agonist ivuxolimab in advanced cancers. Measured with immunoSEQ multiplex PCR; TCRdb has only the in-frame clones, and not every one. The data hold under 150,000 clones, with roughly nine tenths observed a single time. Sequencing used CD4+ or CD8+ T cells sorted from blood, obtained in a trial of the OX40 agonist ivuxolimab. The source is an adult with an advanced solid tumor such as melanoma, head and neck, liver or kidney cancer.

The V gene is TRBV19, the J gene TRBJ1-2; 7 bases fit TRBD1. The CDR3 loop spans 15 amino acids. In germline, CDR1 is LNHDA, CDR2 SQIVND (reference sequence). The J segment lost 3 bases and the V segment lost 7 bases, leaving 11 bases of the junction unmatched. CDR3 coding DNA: TGTGCCAGTATAAAAACGACAGGGATCTACTATGGCTACACCTTC. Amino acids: CASIKTTGIYYGYTF.

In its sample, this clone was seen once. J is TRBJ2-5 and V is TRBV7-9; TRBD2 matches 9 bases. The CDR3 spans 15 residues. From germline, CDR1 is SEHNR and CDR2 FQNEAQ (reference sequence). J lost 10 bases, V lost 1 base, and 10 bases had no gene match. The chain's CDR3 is CASSLGGTSRVDQYF. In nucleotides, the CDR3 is TGTGCCAGCAGCTTAGGTGGGACTAGCCGTGTGGACCAGTACTTC.

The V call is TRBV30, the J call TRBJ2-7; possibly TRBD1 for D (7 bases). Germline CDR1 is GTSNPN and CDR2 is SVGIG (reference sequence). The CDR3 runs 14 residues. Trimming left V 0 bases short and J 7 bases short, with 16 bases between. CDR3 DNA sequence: TGTGCCTGGAGTGTTTCCAGGGGGGATTTAGAGCAGTACTTC. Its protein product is CAWSVSRGDLEQYF. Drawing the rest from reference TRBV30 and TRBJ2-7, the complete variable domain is SQTIHQWPATLVQPVGSPLSLECTVEGTSNPNLYWYRQAAGRGLQLLFYSVGIGQISSEVPQNLSASRPQDRQFILSSKKLLLSDSGFYLCAWSVSRGDLEQYFGPGTRLTVT.

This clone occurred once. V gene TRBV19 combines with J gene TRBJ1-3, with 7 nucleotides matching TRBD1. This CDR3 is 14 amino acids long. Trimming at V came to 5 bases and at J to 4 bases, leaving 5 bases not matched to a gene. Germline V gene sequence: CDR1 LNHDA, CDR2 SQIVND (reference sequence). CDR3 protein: CASSPRTGGNTIYF. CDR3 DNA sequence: TGTGCCAGTAGTCCACGGACAGGCGGAAACACCATATATTTT.

The CDR3 region is CASNEIEKGPYEQYF. As DNA, the CDR3 is TGCGCCAGCAATGAGATAGAAAAGGGGCCCTACGAGCAGTACTTC. The rearrangement uses TRBV5-1 and TRBJ2-7, with a possible D match to TRBD1 (5 bases). This CDR3 comprises 15 residues. V was pared by 6 bases and J by 2 bases, with 18 bases between. CDR1 SGHRS and CDR2 YFSETQ come from the germline V gene.

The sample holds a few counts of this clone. The CDR3 DNA sequence: TGTGCCAGCAGCTCCCAGGACGGCTACGAGCAGTACTTC. Its protein product is CASSSQDGYEQYF. V gene TRBV11-2 combines with J gene TRBJ2-7, with no clear D. V lost 4 bases, J lost 3 bases, and 10 bases lay in between. The CDR3 extends over 13 amino acids. Germline-derived CDR1 and CDR2 are SGHAT and FQNNGV.

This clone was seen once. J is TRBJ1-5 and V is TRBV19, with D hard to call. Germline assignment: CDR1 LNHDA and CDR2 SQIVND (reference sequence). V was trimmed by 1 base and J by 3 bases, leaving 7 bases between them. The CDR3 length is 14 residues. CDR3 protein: CASSIGQDNQPQHF. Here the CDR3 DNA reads TGTGCCAGTAGTATAGGGCAGGACAATCAGCCCCAGCATTTT.

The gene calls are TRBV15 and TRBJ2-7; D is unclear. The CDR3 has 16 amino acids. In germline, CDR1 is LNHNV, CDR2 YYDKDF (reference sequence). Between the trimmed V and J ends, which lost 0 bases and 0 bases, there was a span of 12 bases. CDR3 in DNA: TGTGCCACCAGCAGAGATCTCGGTCCGAGCTCCTACGAGCAGTACTTC. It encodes CATSRDLGPSSYEQYF.

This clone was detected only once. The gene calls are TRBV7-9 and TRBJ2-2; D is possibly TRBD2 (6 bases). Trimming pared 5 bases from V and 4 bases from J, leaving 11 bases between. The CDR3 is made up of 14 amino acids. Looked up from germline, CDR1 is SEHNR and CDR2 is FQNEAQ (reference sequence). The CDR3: CASSPRDFTGELFF. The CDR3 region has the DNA TGTGCCAGCAGCCCCCGGGACTTCACCGGGGAGCTGTTTTTT. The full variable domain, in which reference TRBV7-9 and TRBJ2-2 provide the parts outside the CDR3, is DTGVSQNPRHKITKRGQNVTFRCDPISEHNRLYWYRQTLGQGPEFLTYFQNEAQLEKSRLLSDRFSAERPKGSFSTLEIQRTEQGDSAMYLCASSPRDFTGELFFGEGSRLTVL.

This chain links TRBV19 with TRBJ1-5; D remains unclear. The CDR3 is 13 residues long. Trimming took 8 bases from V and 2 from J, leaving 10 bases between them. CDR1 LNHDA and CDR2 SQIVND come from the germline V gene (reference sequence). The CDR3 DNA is TGTGCCAGTGCGGGTGTCGGCAATCAGCCCCAGCATTTT. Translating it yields CASAGVGNQPQHF.

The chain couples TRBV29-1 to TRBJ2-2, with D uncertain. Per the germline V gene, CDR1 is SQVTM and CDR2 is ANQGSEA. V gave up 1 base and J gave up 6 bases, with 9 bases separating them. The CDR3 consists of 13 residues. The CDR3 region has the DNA TGCAGCGTTGAAGGGTTTCGGGCCGGGGAGCTGTTTTTT. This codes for CSVEGFRAGELFF.

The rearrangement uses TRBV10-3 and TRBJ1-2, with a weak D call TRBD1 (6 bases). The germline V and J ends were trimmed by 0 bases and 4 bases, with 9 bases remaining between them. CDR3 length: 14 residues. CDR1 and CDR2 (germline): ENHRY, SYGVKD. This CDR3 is CAISESGGAYGYTF. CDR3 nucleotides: TGTGCCATCAGTGAGTCGGGGGGCGCCTATGGCTACACCTTC.

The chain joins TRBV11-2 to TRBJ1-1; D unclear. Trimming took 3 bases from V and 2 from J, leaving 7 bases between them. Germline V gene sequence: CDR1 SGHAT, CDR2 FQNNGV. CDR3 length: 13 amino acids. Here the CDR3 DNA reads TGTGCCAGCAGCTTCGGACGTAACACTGAAGCTTTCTTT. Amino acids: CASSFGRNTEAFF. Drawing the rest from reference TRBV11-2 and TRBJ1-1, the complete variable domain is EAGVAQSPRYKIIEKRQSVAFWCNPISGHATLYWYQQILGQGPKLLIQFQNNGVVDDSQLPKDRFSAERLKGVDSTLKIQPAKLEDSAVYLCASSFGRNTEAFFGQGTRLTVV.

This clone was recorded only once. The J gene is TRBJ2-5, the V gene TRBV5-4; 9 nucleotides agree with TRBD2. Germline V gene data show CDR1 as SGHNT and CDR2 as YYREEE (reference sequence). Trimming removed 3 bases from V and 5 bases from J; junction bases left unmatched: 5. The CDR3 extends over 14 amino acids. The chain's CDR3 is CASSSVAGAETQYF. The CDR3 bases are TGTGCCAGCAGCTCTGTAGCGGGAGCCGAGACCCAGTACTTC.

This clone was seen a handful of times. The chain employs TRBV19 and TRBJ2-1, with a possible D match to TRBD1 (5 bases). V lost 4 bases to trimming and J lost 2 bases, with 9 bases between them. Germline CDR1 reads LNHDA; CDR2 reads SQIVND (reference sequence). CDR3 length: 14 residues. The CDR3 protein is CASSTDSTYNEQFF. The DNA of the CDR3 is TGTGCCAGTAGTACTGACAGTACCTACAATGAGCAGTTCTTC.

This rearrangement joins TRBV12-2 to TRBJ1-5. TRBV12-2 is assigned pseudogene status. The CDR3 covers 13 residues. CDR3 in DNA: TGTGCAAGTCGCGCCAATGAGAATCAGCCCCAGCATTTT. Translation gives CASRANENQPQHF.

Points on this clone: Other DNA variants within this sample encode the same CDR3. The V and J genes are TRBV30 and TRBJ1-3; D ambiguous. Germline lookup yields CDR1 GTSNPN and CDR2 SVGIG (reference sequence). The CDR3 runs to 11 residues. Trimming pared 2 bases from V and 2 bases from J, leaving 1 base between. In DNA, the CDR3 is TGTGCCTGGAGTCCTGGAAACACCATATATTTT. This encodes CAWSPGNTIYF.

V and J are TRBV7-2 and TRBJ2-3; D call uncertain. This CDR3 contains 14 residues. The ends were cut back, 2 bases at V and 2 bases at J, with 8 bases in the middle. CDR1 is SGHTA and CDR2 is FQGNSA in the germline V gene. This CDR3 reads CASSLQEPTDTQYF. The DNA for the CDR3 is TGTGCCAGCAGCTTACAGGAGCCCACAGATACGCAGTATTTT.

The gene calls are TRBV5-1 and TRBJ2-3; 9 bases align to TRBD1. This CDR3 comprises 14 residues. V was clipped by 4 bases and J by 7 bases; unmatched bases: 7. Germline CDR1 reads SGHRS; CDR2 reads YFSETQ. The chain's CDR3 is CASSAGQGSHTQYF. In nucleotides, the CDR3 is TGCGCCAGCAGCGCCGGACAGGGGTCCCATACGCAGTATTTT.

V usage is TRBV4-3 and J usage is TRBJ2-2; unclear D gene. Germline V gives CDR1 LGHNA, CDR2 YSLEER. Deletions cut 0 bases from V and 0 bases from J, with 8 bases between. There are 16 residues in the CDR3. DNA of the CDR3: TGCGCCAGCAGCCAAGAGAGCCCAGCGAACACCGGGGAGCTGTTTTTT. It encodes CASSQESPANTGELFF.

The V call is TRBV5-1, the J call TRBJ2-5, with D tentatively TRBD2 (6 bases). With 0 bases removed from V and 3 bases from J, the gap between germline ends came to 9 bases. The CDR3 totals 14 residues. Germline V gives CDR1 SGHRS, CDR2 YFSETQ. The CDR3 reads CASSLERREETQYF. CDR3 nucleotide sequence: TGCGCCAGCAGCTTGGAAAGGAGGGAAGAGACCCAGTACTTC.

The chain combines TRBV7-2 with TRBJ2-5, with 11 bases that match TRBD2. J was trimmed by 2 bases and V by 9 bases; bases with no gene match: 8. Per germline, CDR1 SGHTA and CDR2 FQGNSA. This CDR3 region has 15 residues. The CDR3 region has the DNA TGTGCCAGTCGGAGGGGGACTAGCGGACAAGAGACCCAGTACTTC. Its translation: CASRRGTSGQETQYF.

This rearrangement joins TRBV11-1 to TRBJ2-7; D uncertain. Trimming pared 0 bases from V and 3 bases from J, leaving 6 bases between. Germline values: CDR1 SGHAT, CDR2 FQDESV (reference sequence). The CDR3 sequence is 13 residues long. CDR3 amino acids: CASSLAINYEQYF. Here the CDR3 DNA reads TGTGCCAGCAGCTTAGCTATCAACTACGAGCAGTACTTC.

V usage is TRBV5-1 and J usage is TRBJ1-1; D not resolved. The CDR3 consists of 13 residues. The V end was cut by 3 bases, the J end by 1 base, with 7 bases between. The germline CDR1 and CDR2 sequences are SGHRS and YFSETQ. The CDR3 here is CASSSGKNTEAFF. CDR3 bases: TGCGCCAGCAGCTCTGGGAAGAACACTGAAGCTTTCTTT. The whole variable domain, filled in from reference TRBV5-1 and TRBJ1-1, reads KAGVTQTPRYLIKTRGQQVTLSCSPISGHRSVSWYQQTPGQGLQFLFEYFSETQRNKGNFPGRFSGRQFSNSRSEMNVSTLELGDSALYLCASSSGKNTEAFFGQGTRLTVV.

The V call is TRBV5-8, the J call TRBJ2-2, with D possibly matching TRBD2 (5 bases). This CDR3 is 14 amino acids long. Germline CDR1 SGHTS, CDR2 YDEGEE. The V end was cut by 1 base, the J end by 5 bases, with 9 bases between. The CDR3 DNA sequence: TGTGCCAGCAGCTTGTCGGGGTTAACCGGGGAGCTGTTTTTT. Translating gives CASSLSGLTGELFF. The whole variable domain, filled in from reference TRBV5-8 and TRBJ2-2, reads EAGVTQSPTHLIKTRGQQATLRCSPISGHTSVYWYQQALGLGLQFLLWYDEGEERNRGNFPPRFSGRQFPNYSSELNVNALELEDSALYLCASSLSGLTGELFFGEGSRLTVL.

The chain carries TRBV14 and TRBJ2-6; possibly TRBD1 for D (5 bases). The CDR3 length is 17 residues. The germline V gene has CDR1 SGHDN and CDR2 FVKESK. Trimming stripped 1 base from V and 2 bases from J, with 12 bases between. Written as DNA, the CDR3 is TGTGCCAGCAGCCAAGTGTTTCAGGGCCCTGGGGCCAACGTCCTGACTTTC. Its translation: CASSQVFQGPGANVLTF. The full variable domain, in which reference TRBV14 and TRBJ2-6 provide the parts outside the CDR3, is EAGVTQFPSHSVIEKGQTVTLRCDPISGHDNLYWYRRVMGKEIKFLLHFVKESKQDESGMPNNRFLAERTGGTYSTLKVQPAELEDSGVYFCASSQVFQGPGANVLTFGAGSRLTVL.

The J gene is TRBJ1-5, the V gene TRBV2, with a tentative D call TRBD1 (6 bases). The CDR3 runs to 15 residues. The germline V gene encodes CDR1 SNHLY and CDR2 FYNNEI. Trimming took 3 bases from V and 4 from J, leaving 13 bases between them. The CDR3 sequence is CASSDEQGINQPQHF. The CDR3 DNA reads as TGTGCCAGCAGTGATGAACAGGGAATTAATCAGCCCCAGCATTTT.

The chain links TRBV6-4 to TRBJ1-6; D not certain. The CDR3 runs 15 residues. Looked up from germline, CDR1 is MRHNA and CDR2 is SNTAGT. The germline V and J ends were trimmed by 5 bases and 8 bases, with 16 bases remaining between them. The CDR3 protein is CASSRNSAGDSPLHF. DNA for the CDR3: TGTGCCAGCAGTCGAAATTCCGCTGGTGATTCACCCCTCCACTTT.

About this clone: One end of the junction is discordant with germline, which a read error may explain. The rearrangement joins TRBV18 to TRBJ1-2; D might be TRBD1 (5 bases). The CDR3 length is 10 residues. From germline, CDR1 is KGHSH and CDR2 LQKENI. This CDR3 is CASSGGTVNF. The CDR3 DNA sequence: TGTGCCAGCTCAGGGGGAACAGTAAACTTC.

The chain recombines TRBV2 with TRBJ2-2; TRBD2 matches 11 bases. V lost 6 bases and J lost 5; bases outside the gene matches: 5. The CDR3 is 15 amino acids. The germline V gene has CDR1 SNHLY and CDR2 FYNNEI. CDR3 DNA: TGTGCCAGCAGCCGAAGGACTAGCGGGACCGGGGAGCTGTTTTTT. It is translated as CASSRRTSGTGELFF.

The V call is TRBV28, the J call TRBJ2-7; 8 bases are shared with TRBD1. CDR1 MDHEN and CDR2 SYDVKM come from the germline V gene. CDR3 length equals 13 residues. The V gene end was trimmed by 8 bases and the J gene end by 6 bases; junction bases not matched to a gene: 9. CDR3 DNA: TGTGCCAGCTCCGGACAGGGTCTCGTCGAGCAGTACTTC. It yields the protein CASSGQGLVEQYF.

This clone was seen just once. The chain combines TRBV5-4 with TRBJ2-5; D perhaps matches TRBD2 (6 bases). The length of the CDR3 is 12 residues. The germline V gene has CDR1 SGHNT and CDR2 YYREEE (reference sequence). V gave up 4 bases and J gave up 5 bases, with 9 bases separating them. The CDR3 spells CASSLRGETQYF. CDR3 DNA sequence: TGTGCCAGCAGCCTTCGGGGGGAGACCCAGTACTTC.